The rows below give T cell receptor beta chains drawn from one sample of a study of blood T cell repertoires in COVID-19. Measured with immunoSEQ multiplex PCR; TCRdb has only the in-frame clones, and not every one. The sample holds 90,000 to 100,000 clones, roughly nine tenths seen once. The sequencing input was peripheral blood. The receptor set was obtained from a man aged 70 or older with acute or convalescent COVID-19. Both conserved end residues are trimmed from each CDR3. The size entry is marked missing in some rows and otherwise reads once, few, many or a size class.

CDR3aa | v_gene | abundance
ASSLDLVGTDTQY | TRBV7-2 | once
ASSQAGYEYEQY | TRBV5-4 | NA
ASRDFSYNEQF | TRBV10-2 | NA
ASSSSGTSGVTGELF | TRBV7-2 | NA
ASSPWGLDSGNTIY | TRBV18 | NA
ASSSSEGEQY | TRBV3-1/TRBV3-2 | NA
ASSLVRTGELF | TRBV7-6 | NA
ASSHRQGMNTEAF | TRBV6-6 | NA
ASSPPTGTHTEAF | TRBV5-4 | NA
ASSSGTGFTDTQY | TRBV6-5 | NA
ASSDDGTSGRETQY | TRBV25-1 | once
ASSQDNRGNTEAF | TRBV4-1 | NA
ASSLGGQRGTEAF | TRBV5-1 | NA
ASSPRPGQGVSSYNSPLH | TRBV6-6 | NA
ASRGLAFKETQY | TRBV2 | NA
ASSSYGTSGDEQF | TRBV28 | NA
ASSSGAGGLEKLF | TRBV27 | NA
SASLLPYGYT | TRBV20-1 | NA
ASGPPGAPWIQY | TRBV12-5 | NA
ASRTGNSDTEAF | TRBV19 | NA
AISESGTGAVYGYT | TRBV10-3 | NA